This TCR beta chain emerged from a study of blood T cell repertoires in COVID-19. In the original analysis: Researchers report that nucleated cell counts were estimated from reference gene primer amplification. Using immunoSEQ multiplex PCR, the repertoire was profiled, and TCRdb retains in-frame clones only, with some absent. V and J calls and clone size are as listed in that table; D and trimming were resolved from the DNA. Of 70,000 or so clones in the sample, about 80% were seen once. The CDR3 length is 15 residues. Germline-derived CDR1 and CDR2 are MNHEY and SVGAGI. V was cut by 7 bases and J by 1 base, with 16 bases left in between.

The chain is built from TRBV6-5 and TRBJ2-5, with D possibly matching TRBD2 (5 bases). The clonotype comes from a woman in her sixties or seventies with acute or convalescent COVID-19. The sample consisted of peripheral blood. The CDR3 region has the DNA TGTGCCAGCAACCGGAACGGGGTAATCCAAGAGACCCAGTACTTC. Translated: CASNRNGVIQETQYF.